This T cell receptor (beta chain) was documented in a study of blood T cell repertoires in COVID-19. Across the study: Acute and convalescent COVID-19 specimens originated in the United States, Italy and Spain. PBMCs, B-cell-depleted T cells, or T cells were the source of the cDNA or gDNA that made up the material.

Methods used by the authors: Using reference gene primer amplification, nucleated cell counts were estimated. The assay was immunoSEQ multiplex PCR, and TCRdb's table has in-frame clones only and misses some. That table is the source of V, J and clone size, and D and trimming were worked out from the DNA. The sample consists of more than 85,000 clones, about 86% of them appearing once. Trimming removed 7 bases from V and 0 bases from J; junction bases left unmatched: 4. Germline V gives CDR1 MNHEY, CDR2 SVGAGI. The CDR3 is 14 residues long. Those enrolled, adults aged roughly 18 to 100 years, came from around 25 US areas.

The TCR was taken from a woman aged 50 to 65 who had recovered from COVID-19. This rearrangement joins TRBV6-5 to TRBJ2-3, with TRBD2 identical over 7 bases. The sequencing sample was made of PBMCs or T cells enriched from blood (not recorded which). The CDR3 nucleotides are TGTGCCAGCATCGGGCGGGGGAGCACAGATACGCAGTATTTT. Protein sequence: CASIGRGSTDTQYF.